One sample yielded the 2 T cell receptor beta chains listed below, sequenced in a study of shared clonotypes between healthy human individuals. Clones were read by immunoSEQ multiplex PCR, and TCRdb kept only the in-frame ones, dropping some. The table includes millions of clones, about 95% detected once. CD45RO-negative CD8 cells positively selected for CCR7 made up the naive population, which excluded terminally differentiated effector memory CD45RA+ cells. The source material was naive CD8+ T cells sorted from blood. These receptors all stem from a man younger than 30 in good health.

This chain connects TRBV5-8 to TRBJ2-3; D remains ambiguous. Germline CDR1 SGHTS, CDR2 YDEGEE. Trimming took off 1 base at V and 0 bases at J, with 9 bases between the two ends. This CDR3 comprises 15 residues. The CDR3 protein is CASSLIGTSTDTQYF. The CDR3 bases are TGTGCCAGCAGCTTGATCGGAACTAGCACAGATACGCAGTATTTT.

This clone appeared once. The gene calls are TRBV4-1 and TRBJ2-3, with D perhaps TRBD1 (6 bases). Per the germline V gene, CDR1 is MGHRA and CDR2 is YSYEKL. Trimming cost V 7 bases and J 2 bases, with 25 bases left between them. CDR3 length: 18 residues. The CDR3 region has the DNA TGCGCCAGCACCCCTCAAGATTGGGCAGGGGCCGACACAGATACGCAGTATTTT. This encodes CASTPQDWAGADTDTQYF.